This T cell receptor (beta chain) was observed in a study of PD-L1 blockade in urothelial cancer. Study at large: Analyses used blood from 3 weeks (second dose) and 6 weeks after treatment start.

Patients were living with locally advanced or metastatic urothelial carcinoma. Sequenced by immunoSEQ multiplex PCR; TCRdb stores in-frame clones only, minus some. The data show under 40,000 clones, with 75% to 90% seen just once and under 4.5% held by the top ten. From germline, CDR1 is GTSNPN and CDR2 SVGIG (reference sequence). The CDR3 has 12 amino acids. This TCR was sampled from a man aged 45-65 years with urothelial cancer. This chain connects TRBV30 to TRBJ1-2; the match to TRBD1 covers 8 bases. Material: PBMCs, obtained around atezolizumab (anti-PD-L1) treatment. The CDR3 region is CAARTGSYGYTF. The CDR3 nucleotides read TGTGCTGCCAGGACAGGGTCTTATGGCTACACCTTC.